This entry concerns a single T cell receptor (beta chain). Its cognate antigen has yet to be identified. No base-level quality is on record; no much larger clone is a single base apart. The entry originates in a study of T cells in narcolepsy (dated by TCRdb to the late 2010s). With respect to the entire study: The study enrolled patients with narcolepsy type 1 or type 2 (NT1, NT2) together with healthy control donors. Autoreactive T cells targeting hypocretin neuron self-antigens (hypocretin, TRIB2) were sought in narcolepsy patients, and TCR Vbeta sequencing was used to track clonotypes in blood and CSF.

The library was produced with the immunoSEQ multiplex PCR assay. Held by TCRdb, this immuneACCESS table contains in-frame sequences only and omits some clones. Under half of the omission traces to an unresolved V gene where checked; the cause of the rest is unknown. This sample is represented by 25,000 to 35,000 clones; 82% of them were singletons. Jointly, the top ten make up approximately 1% of the sample. From the cysteine up to the phenylalanine, the CDR3 has a length of 16 residues. Only CDR3 DNA is held: 48 bases, read in frame from base 1. Taken from the germline V gene (reference sequence), the CDR1 and CDR2 loops are LNHDA and SQIVND. Germline trimming: 3 bases from V, 2 bases from J; junction bases outside gene matches: 8. Memory CD4+ T cells were sorted ex vivo from peripheral blood of narcolepsy patients and healthy controls for TCR Vbeta sequencing. Study-wide conclusions, independent of this receptor: Numbers of sequenced blood memory CD4+ clonotypes were comparable, averaging about 40,000 in patients and 33,354 in controls. Some blood memory CD4+ repertoires from patients and controls contained no sequences matching autoreactive T cell clones. Plots that compared CSF and blood CD4+ T cell clonotypes from the same patient highlighted HCRT-specific and TRIB2-specific autoreactive clonotypes. According to the report, autoreactive clonotypes were detected serially in the blood of the same patients and of different patients, but not in healthy controls.

The receptor chain draws on TRBV19 and TRBJ1-1, and 8 junction bases match TRBD1. Specimen: CD45RA- memory CD4+ T cells from PBMCs. The cell subset or site label, as the study defines it: memory T cells sorted ex vivo from peripheral blood. The TCR was taken from a human donor with narcolepsy. The encoded CDR3 is CASSMGGGQGNTEAFF. The nucleotides are TGTGCCAGTAGTATGGGCGGTGGACAGGGAAACACTGAAGCTTTCTTT. The entire variable domain, with the stretches around the CDR3 drawn from the reference TRBV19 and TRBJ1-1 proteins, is DGGITQSPKYLFRKEGQNVTLSCEQNLNHDAMYWYRQDPGQGLRLIYYSQIVNDFQKGDIAEGYSVSREKKESFPLTVTSAQKNPTAFYLCASSMGGGQGNTEAFFGQGTRLTVV.